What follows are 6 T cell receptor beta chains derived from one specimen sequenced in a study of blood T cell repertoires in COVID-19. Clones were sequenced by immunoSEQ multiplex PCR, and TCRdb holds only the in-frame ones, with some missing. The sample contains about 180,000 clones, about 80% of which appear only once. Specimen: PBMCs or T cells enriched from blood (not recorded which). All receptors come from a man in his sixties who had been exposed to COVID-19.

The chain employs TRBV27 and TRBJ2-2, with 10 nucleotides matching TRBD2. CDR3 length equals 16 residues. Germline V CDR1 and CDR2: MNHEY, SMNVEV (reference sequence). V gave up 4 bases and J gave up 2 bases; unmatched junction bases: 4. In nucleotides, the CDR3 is TGTGCCAGCAGTTCCGGACTAGCGGTCAACACCGGGGAGCTGTTTTTT. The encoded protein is CASSSGLAVNTGELFF.

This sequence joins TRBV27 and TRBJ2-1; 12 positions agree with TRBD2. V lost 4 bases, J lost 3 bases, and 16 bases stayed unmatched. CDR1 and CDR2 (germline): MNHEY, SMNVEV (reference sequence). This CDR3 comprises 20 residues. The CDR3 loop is CASSSYRGGLAGSFYNEQFF. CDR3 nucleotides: TGTGCCAGCAGTTCGTACAGGGGTGGACTAGCGGGAAGCTTCTACAATGAGCAGTTCTTC.

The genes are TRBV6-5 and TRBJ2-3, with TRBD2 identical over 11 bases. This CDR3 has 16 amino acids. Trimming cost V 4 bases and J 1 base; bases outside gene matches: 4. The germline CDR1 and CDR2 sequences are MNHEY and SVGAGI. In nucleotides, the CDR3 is TGTGCCAGCAGTTCACTAGCGGGAGTTGGCACAGATACGCAGTATTTT. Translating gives CASSSLAGVGTDTQYF.

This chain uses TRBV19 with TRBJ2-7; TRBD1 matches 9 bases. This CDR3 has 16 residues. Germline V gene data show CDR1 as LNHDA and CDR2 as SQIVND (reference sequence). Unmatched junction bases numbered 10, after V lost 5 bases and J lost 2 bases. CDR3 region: CASSSPDRGKAYEQYF. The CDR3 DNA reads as TGTGCCAGTAGTTCCCCAGACAGGGGGAAGGCCTACGAGCAGTACTTC.

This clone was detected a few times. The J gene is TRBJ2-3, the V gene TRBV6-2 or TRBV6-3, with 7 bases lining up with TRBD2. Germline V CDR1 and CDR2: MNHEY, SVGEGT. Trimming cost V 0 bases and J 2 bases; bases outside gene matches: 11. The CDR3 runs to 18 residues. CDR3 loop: CASSYSIRAGEDTDTQYF. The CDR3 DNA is TGTGCCAGCAGTTACTCGATCAGGGCGGGGGAGGACACAGATACGCAGTATTTT.

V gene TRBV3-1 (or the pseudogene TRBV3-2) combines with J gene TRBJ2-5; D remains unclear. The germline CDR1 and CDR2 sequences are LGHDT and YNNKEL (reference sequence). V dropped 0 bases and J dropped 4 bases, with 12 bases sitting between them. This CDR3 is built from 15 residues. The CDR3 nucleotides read TGTGCCAGCAGCCAAGATAGTGCCCGTCCAGAGACCCAGTACTTC. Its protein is CASSQDSARPETQYF.